What follows are 21 T cell receptor beta chains derived from one specimen sequenced in a study of T cell changes during pregnancy in multiple sclerosis. The method was immunoSEQ multiplex PCR; TCRdb's version includes in-frame clones alone and lacks a portion of them. The repertoire holds tens of thousands of clones, with around 90% as singletons. This sample comprised CD4+ T cells from peripheral blood mononuclear cells, obtained in the second trimester of pregnancy. These receptor sequences come from a female donor in good health, enrolled as a control in a pregnancy study.

Here the CDR3 reads CASSPRYPGQGSGGELFF. In DNA, the CDR3 is TGTGCCAGCTCACCACGGTATCCGGGACAGGGGTCCGGCGGGGAGCTGTTTTTT. The rearrangement joins TRBV18 to TRBJ2-2; 10 bases match TRBD1. Per germline, CDR1 KGHSH and CDR2 LQKENI. V lost 1 base and J lost 7; bases outside the gene matches: 12. This CDR3 is built from 18 residues. Full variable domain (rest looked up from reference TRBV18 and TRBJ2-2): NAGVMQNPRHLVRRRGQEARLRCSPMKGHSHVYWYRQLPEEGLKFMVYLQKENIIDESGMPKERFSAEFPKEGPSILRIQQVVRGDSAAYFCASSPRYPGQGSGGELFFGEGSRLTVL.

The chain combines TRBV18 with TRBJ2-1, with D maybe TRBD1 (6 bases). CDR3 length: 15 amino acids. CDR1 and CDR2 from the germline V gene are KGHSH and LQKENI. The V end lost 6 bases, the J end lost 1 base, and 13 bases lay between the germline ends. CDR3 nucleotide sequence: TGTGCCAGCTCGTTCGGAACAGGGTCCTACAATGAGCAGTTCTTC. Translating it yields CASSFGTGSYNEQFF.

The J gene is TRBJ2-7, the V gene TRBV29-1; 9 bases line up with TRBD2. The ends lost 5 bases at V and 3 bases at J; junction bases unmatched: 5. The CDR3 covers 13 residues. Germline values: CDR1 SQVTM, CDR2 ANQGSEA. CDR3 nucleotide sequence: TGCAGCGTTCGTGCGGGGGGGGTCTACGAGCAGTACTTC. As protein: CSVRAGGVYEQYF.

The chain joins TRBV10-3 to TRBJ1-1; 9 bases line up with TRBD1. Looked up from germline, CDR1 is ENHRY and CDR2 is SYGVKD. The V gene end was trimmed by 6 bases and the J gene end by 1 base; junction bases not matched to a gene: 9. The CDR3 is 16 amino acids. The CDR3 sequence is CAISSRTGGRNTEAFF. DNA for the CDR3: TGTGCCATCAGCTCCAGAACAGGGGGCCGGAACACTGAAGCTTTCTTT.

This chain links TRBV6-1 with TRBJ1-5; a possible D gene is TRBD1 (5 bases). Trimming shortened V by 2 bases and J by 2 bases, and 10 bases separated the two germline ends. CDR3 length: 15 amino acids. Germline assignment: CDR1 MNHNS and CDR2 SASEGT. CDR3 coding DNA: TGTGCCAGCAGTGAAACTGCGGGGGGCAATCAGCCCCAGCATTTT. Its protein is CASSETAGGNQPQHF.

This clone showed up just once. This chain joins TRBV18 and TRBJ1-1, with D possibly matching TRBD1 (5 bases). Looked up from germline, CDR1 is KGHSH and CDR2 is LQKENI. V was cut by 6 bases and J by 5 bases, with 13 bases left in between. CDR3 length: 13 residues. Here the CDR3 DNA reads TGTGCCAGCTCCCAGGAGGGGAGAACTGAAGCTTTCTTT. Translating gives CASSQEGRTEAFF.

The V and J genes are TRBV13 and TRBJ1-3; no reliable D call. V lost 0 bases and J 4 bases, leaving 4 bases between the germline ends. The germline V gene has CDR1 PRHDT and CDR2 FYEKMQ (reference sequence). This CDR3 has 13 residues. DNA for the CDR3: TGTGCCAGCAGCTTAGGCCTGGGAAACACCATATATTTT. It yields the protein CASSLGLGNTIYF.

This rearrangement joins TRBV2 to TRBJ1-2; D not certain. Trimming pared 6 bases from V and 5 bases from J, leaving 7 bases between. The CDR3 runs 11 residues. The germline V gene encodes CDR1 SNHLY and CDR2 FYNNEI. CDR3 amino acids: CASRASYGYTF. CDR3 coding DNA: TGTGCCAGCAGGGCCTCTTATGGCTACACCTTC.

This chain uses TRBV19 with TRBJ2-7; TRBD1 matches at 8 bases. The CDR3 loop spans 14 amino acids. Trimming cost V 5 bases and J 3 bases; bases outside gene matches: 6. Germline assignment: CDR1 LNHDA and CDR2 SQIVND (reference sequence). The CDR3 nucleotides are TGTGCCAGTAGTTCCCACGGACAGGGCTACGAGCAGTACTTC. As protein: CASSSHGQGYEQYF.

This chain connects TRBV4-3 to TRBJ2-2; 9 positions match TRBD1. CDR3 length equals 17 residues. Germline V gene sequence: CDR1 LGHNA, CDR2 YSLEER. J was trimmed by 5 bases and V by 1 base; bases with no gene match: 8. This CDR3 reads CASSQAPGTGITGELFF. CDR3 in DNA: TGCGCCAGCAGCCAAGCTCCCGGGACAGGGATTACCGGGGAGCTGTTTTTT.

The V and J genes are TRBV7-9 and TRBJ1-4, with D perhaps matching TRBD1 (6 bases). The CDR3 sequence is 16 residues long. V lost 2 bases and J lost 6, with 16 bases in between. The germline gives CDR1 SEHNR, CDR2 FQNEAQ (reference sequence). The CDR3 loop is CASSLSPGEGDEKLFF. The CDR3 DNA sequence: TGTGCCAGCAGCTTATCCCCTGGAGAGGGGGATGAAAAACTGTTTTTT.

This clone has a single count. The junction differs from germline at one of its ends, possibly a read error. The CDR3 DNA reads TGTGCTAGCAGCTTAGGACTAGCGAATACAGATACGCAGTATTTT. This encodes CASSLGLANTDTQYF. This sequence joins TRBV7-7 and TRBJ2-3, with 9 bases fitting TRBD2. Per the germline V gene, CDR1 is SSHAT and CDR2 is FNYEAQ (reference sequence). The length of the CDR3 is 15 residues.

This clone was picked up a small number of times. The chain employs TRBV30 and TRBJ2-1; D uncertain. This CDR3 spans 13 amino acids. Per germline, CDR1 GTSNPN and CDR2 SVGIG (reference sequence). V shed 2 bases and J shed 7 bases, with 12 bases lying between them. The CDR3 loop is CAWSPGRPNEQFF. The CDR3 DNA sequence: TGTGCCTGGAGTCCGGGTAGGCCAAATGAGCAGTTCTTC.

The chain couples TRBV18 to TRBJ1-1; D ambiguous. There are 13 residues in the CDR3. The V end lost 2 bases, the J end lost 5 bases, and 9 bases lay between the germline ends. Germline loops: CDR1 KGHSH, CDR2 LQKENI. In DNA, the CDR3 is TGTGCCAGCTCACCATCTTTTTCGACTGAAGCTTTCTTT. Translation: CASSPSFSTEAFF.

This clone was seen once. The chain couples TRBV7-8 to TRBJ2-1; a weak D match, TRBD2 (5 bases). The CDR3 has 13 residues. From germline, CDR1 is SGHVS and CDR2 FQNEAQ. Trimming stripped 6 bases from V and 8 bases from J, with 14 bases between. CDR3 nucleotides: TGTGCCAGCAGTCTCGAGCGGAAGGATGAGCAGTTCTTC. Amino acid sequence: CASSLERKDEQFF.

V usage is TRBV4-1 and J usage is TRBJ1-3, with D unresolved. Germline V gives CDR1 MGHRA, CDR2 YSYEKL. The CDR3 is 18 amino acids. Deletions cut 0 bases from V and 1 base from J, with 16 bases between. This chain's CDR3 is CASSQDPGEGGSGNTIYF. The CDR3 coding sequence is TGCGCCAGCAGCCAAGACCCTGGGGAGGGAGGGTCTGGAAACACCATATATTTT.

This clone showed up just once. The V call is TRBV11-3, the J call TRBJ1-1, with 7 bases matching TRBD1. V trimming: 4 bases; J trimming: 5 bases; junction bases outside the gene matches: 4. The CDR3 consists of 13 residues. Germline assignment: CDR1 SGHNT and CDR2 YENEEA. The CDR3 protein is CASSYGDRTEAFF. The CDR3 region has the DNA TGTGCCAGCAGCTACGGGGACAGAACTGAAGCTTTCTTT.

The DNA of the CDR3 is TGTGCCTGGAGTGGAGGGATGGGCACTGAAGCTTTCTTT. The encoded protein is CAWSGGMGTEAFF. This chain connects TRBV30 to TRBJ1-1; D remains unclear. The CDR3 has 13 residues. Germline V lookup: CDR1 GTSNPN, CDR2 SVGIG (reference sequence). V was clipped by 1 base and J by 4 bases, with 10 bases between them.

This rearrangement joins TRBV4-3 to TRBJ1-4; 9 bases map to TRBD1. CDR3 length equals 15 residues. Germline CDR1 LGHNA, CDR2 YSLEER. Trimming removed 5 bases from V and 5 bases from J; junction bases left unmatched: 6. CDR3 region: CASSLRTGGNEKLFF. For the CDR3, the DNA is TGCGCCAGCAGCTTACGCACAGGGGGCAATGAAAAACTGTTTTTT.

The chain is built from TRBV4-1 and TRBJ1-5; 10 nucleotides line up with TRBD1. In germline, CDR1 is MGHRA, CDR2 YSYEKL. J gave up 2 bases and V 4 bases, and 5 bases lay outside the gene matches. The length of the CDR3 is 16 residues. This chain's CDR3 is CASSPGQGGGNQPQHF. CDR3 sequence (DNA): TGCGCCAGCAGCCCCGGACAGGGGGGGGGCAATCAGCCCCAGCATTTT.

CDR3 residues: CASSISSGGAGRNEQFF. In DNA, the CDR3 is TGTGCCAGTAGTATCAGCAGCGGGGGGGCCGGTAGAAATGAGCAGTTCTTC. This chain joins TRBV19 and TRBJ2-1, with 10 bases matching TRBD2. With 3 bases clipped from V and 7 bases from J, the junction kept 12 bases outside the gene matches. The length of the CDR3 is 17 residues. The germline V gene encodes CDR1 LNHDA and CDR2 SQIVND (reference sequence).